This entry lists 32 T cell receptor beta chains sequenced from one sample in a study of blood T cells in healthy people across ages. A second 7 to 11 cycle PCR used barcoded and J-beta primers. One entry per CDR3 protein results from TCRdb running MiXCR on the 5' RACE reads. The sample consists of hundreds of thousands of distinct CDR3 sequences, over 45% of them appearing once. The sequencing input was blood. The origin of the receptors is a man between 25 and 39 years old in good health.

In this sample, this clonotype turned up a few times. J is TRBJ1-4 and V is TRBV12-3 or TRBV12-4; 9 positions agree with TRBD1. V shed 5 bases, J shed 7 bases, and the junction held 2 bases outside the gene matches. This CDR3 contains 13 residues. This chain's CDR3 is CASSPGQGEKLFF. The DNA of the CDR3 is TGTGCCAGCAGTCCGGGACAGGGTGAAAAACTGTTTTTT.

There are a few counts of this clonotype. The chain is built from TRBV7-9 and TRBJ2-3; 9 nucleotides agree with TRBD1. Losses at the gene ends were 3 bases for V and 7 bases for J; bases not matched to a gene: 11. The CDR3 extends over 16 amino acids. In germline, CDR1 is SEHNR, CDR2 FQNEAQ (reference sequence). The CDR3 sequence is CASSFAGQGGFNTQYF. The CDR3 nucleotides are TGTGCCAGCAGCTTCGCGGGACAGGGAGGTTTTAATACGCAGTATTTT.

The chain carries TRBV5-5 and TRBJ1-3; D not certain. Germline V gene lookup returns CDR1 SGHKS and CDR2 YYEKEE (reference sequence). The ends were cut back, 1 base at V and 0 bases at J, with 11 bases in the middle. The CDR3 covers 16 residues. The CDR3 region is CASSLSHSYSGNTIYF. The CDR3 nucleotides read TGTGCCAGCAGCTTGAGCCACAGCTACTCTGGAAACACCATATATTTT.

The V call is TRBV20-1, the J call TRBJ2-5; no firm D call. The germline V gene has CDR1 DFQATT and CDR2 SNEGSKA (reference sequence). CDR3 size: 11 residues. V lost 5 bases to trimming and J lost 5 bases, with 9 bases between them. CDR3 nucleotide sequence: TGCAGTGCTCCGTGGGTGGAGACCCAGTACTTC. Translation: CSAPWVETQYF.

The chain uses TRBV3-1 and TRBJ2-5, with D possibly TRBD1 on 5 matching bases. Between the trimmed V and J ends, which lost 3 bases and 4 bases, there was a span of 18 bases. CDR1 and CDR2 from the germline V gene are LGHDT and YNNKEL (reference sequence). This CDR3 spans 16 amino acids. The CDR3 DNA sequence: TGTGCCAGCAGCCACCGCCAGGGCCCCTCTGGAGAGACCCAGTACTTC. Translating it yields CASSHRQGPSGETQYF.

V is TRBV7-2 and J is TRBJ2-1, with D possibly matching TRBD2 (5 bases). V was shortened by 1 base and J by 3 bases, with 13 bases between the two germline ends. The CDR3 totals 16 residues. The germline CDR1 and CDR2 sequences are SGHTA and FQGNSA. The CDR3 bases are TGTGCCAGCAGCTTAGAGGCGGGTAGCTACTACAATGAGCAGTTCTTC. Translated, it gives CASSLEAGSYYNEQFF.

V usage is TRBV20-1 and J usage is TRBJ2-3; a weak D match, TRBD2 (6 bases). This CDR3 region has 18 residues. Per the germline V gene, CDR1 is DFQATT and CDR2 is SNEGSKA (reference sequence). Trimming took off 1 base at V and 1 base at J, with 21 bases between the two ends. CDR3 bases: TGCAGTGCTAGAGTCCCGGACCCCCTAGCGCCTGGCACAGATACGCAGTATTTT. As protein: CSARVPDPLAPGTDTQYF.

This clonotype has only a few counts. V gene TRBV6-2 or TRBV6-3 combines with J gene TRBJ1-5; D is possibly TRBD1 (5 bases). The CDR3 loop spans 14 amino acids. V was trimmed by 2 bases and J by 6 bases, leaving 11 bases between them. Germline CDR1 reads MNHEY; CDR2 reads SVGEGT. CDR3: CASSYTGGGQPQHF. The CDR3 bases are TGTGCCAGCAGTTACACCGGGGGGGGTCAGCCCCAGCATTTT.

V gene TRBV20-1 combines with J gene TRBJ2-1, with a possible D match to TRBD2 (7 bases). V dropped 1 base and J dropped 4 bases, with 11 bases sitting between them. The CDR3 has 14 residues. CDR1 is DFQATT and CDR2 is SNEGSKA in the germline V gene (reference sequence). CDR3 nucleotide sequence: TGCAGTGCTAGAGGTCGGGGGGCGTACAATGAGCAGTTCTTC. Translation: CSARGRGAYNEQFF.

J is TRBJ2-7 and V is TRBV28, with TRBD1 matching over 9 bases. From germline, CDR1 is MDHEN and CDR2 SYDVKM. With 10 bases clipped from V and 2 bases from J, the junction kept 3 bases outside the gene matches. This CDR3 comprises 12 residues. The chain's CDR3 is CATGTGTYEQYF. The CDR3 DNA is TGTGCCACCGGGACAGGGACCTACGAGCAGTACTTC.

This clonotype was seen only a few times. This chain connects TRBV4-2 to TRBJ2-7; D may be TRBD1 (7 bases). The V gene lost 4 bases and the J gene lost 3 bases, with 16 bases spanning the gap. Germline V CDR1 and CDR2: LGHNA, YNFKEQ. CDR3 length equals 15 residues. DNA of the CDR3: TGTGCCAGCAGCCGCGGGCAGGGGGGTGTCTACGAGCAGTACTTC. Translation gives CASSRGQGGVYEQYF.

CDR3 bases: TGCAGTGCGCCGAAGGAAATTGACATTCAGTACTTC. Protein product: CSAPKEIDIQYF. The chain has TRBV20-1 and TRBJ2-4; unclear D gene. CDR1 and CDR2 from the germline V gene are DFQATT and SNEGSKA (reference sequence). The CDR3 covers 12 residues. Trimming left V 6 bases short and J 8 bases short, with 14 bases between.

This clonotype was observed a few times. The J gene is TRBJ2-7, the V gene TRBV7-9; D could derive from TRBD1 or TRBD2 (5 bases each). Germline V gene lookup returns CDR1 SEHNR and CDR2 FQNEAQ (reference sequence). The length of the CDR3 is 15 residues. The V end lost 5 bases, the J end lost 1 base, and 15 bases lay between the germline ends. CDR3 bases: TGTGCCAGCAGCATTTCGTCGGGGCCGTCCTACGAGCAGTACTTC. This codes for CASSISSGPSYEQYF.

This clonotype was counted a single time. This sequence may be a read error, since a much larger clone differs from it by one base. The chain links TRBV27 to TRBJ1-2; no definite D call. This CDR3 has 12 residues. From germline, CDR1 is MNHEY and CDR2 SMNVEV (reference sequence). The CDR3 nucleotides read TGTGCCGGCAGTCCACTGGGCTATGGCTACACCTTC. Residues: CAGSPLGYGYTF.

The CDR3 is CASSLAVQKETQYF. CDR3 DNA sequence: TGTGCCAGCAGCTTAGCAGTTCAGAAAGAGACCCAGTACTTC. V usage is TRBV7-2 and J usage is TRBJ2-7, with D unresolved. The DNA end is more similar to TRBJ2-5, so the J call may be wrong. In germline, CDR1 is SGHTA, CDR2 FQGNSA. The CDR3 loop spans 14 amino acids.

The chain employs TRBV6-2 or TRBV6-3 and TRBJ2-1, with TRBD2 matching over 12 bases. This CDR3 spans 14 amino acids. Germline assignment: CDR1 MNHEY and CDR2 SVGEGT. The V and J ends lost 5 bases and 8 bases, in that order; junction bases with no gene match: 4. The CDR3 region is CASSDASGGDEQFF. In DNA, the CDR3 is TGTGCCAGCAGTGACGCTAGCGGGGGGGATGAGCAGTTCTTC.

V and J are TRBV7-2 and TRBJ1-1; perhaps TRBD1 as D (5 bases). CDR1 and CDR2 from the germline V gene are SGHTA and FQGNSA. V gave up 6 bases and J gave up 7 bases, with 12 bases separating them. CDR3 length: 12 residues. The CDR3 reads CASRVGVGEAFF. For the CDR3, the DNA is TGTGCCAGCAGGGTGGGGGTGGGTGAAGCTTTCTTT.

V usage is TRBV4-3 and J usage is TRBJ2-1; D is uncertain. Trimming stripped 4 bases from V and 6 bases from J, with 10 bases between. CDR1 is LGHNA and CDR2 is YSLEER in the germline V gene. The CDR3 runs 13 residues. This CDR3 is CASSPSFTNEQFF. As DNA, the CDR3 is TGCGCCAGCAGCCCGAGCTTTACCAATGAGCAGTTCTTC.

This chain links TRBV29-1 with TRBJ1-2; TRBD1 might be the D (5 bases). The CDR3 is 14 amino acids. With 5 bases removed from V and 4 bases from J, the gap between germline ends came to 17 bases. Germline V gene lookup returns CDR1 SQVTM and CDR2 ANQGSEA. CDR3 nucleotides: TGCAGCGTTCCGAAGGCGGGGGGGTTCTATGGCTACACCTTC. The encoded protein is CSVPKAGGFYGYTF.

The V gene is TRBV7-8, the J gene TRBJ1-6, with no clear D. V was trimmed by 5 bases and J by 10 bases, leaving 12 bases between them. CDR1 SGHVS and CDR2 FQNEAQ come from the germline V gene. The CDR3 is made up of 13 amino acids. CDR3 protein: CASSRALASPLHF. Written as DNA, the CDR3 is TGTGCCAGCAGCAGAGCCCTGGCATCACCCCTCCACTTT.

Notes on this clonotype: Its ends do not fully match the called genes, so a read error is possible. The CDR3 loop reads CTSSLAGTDPSPKAFF. The CDR3 DNA is TGTACCAGCAGCTTAGCGGGGACAGACCCAAGCCCGAAAGCTTTCTTT. The chain couples TRBV7-9 to TRBJ1-1; 7 bases are shared with TRBD1. In germline, CDR1 is SEHNR, CDR2 FQNEAQ (reference sequence). The CDR3 loop spans 16 amino acids.

This clonotype was seen only a few times. This chain connects TRBV7-2 to TRBJ2-3; the D gene is possibly TRBD1 (6 bases). Germline V gene sequence: CDR1 SGHTA, CDR2 FQGNSA. This CDR3 is built from 15 residues. The V gene lost 6 bases and the J gene lost 4 bases, with 17 bases spanning the gap. The CDR3 bases are TGTGCCAGCAGTGTCAGGGGAGCCCCCCCAGATACGCAGTATTTT. This codes for CASSVRGAPPDTQYF.

The CDR3 spells CASSLFSGNTIYF. CDR3 in DNA: TGTGCCAGCAGCTTATTCTCTGGAAACACCATATATTTT. This chain joins TRBV7-2 and TRBJ1-3; unclear D gene. The CDR3 totals 13 residues. The V gene lost 2 bases and the J gene lost 0 bases, with 2 bases spanning the gap. From germline, CDR1 is SGHTA and CDR2 FQGNSA.

In this sample, this clonotype turned up a few times. A junction boundary mismatches the germline segment, possibly from a read error. The genes are TRBV3-1 and TRBJ1-2, with a weak D call TRBD1 (5 bases). The germline V gene has CDR1 LGHDT and CDR2 YNNKEL (reference sequence). The CDR3 length is 13 residues. The CDR3 reads CASSQGANYGYTF. The CDR3 nucleotides are TGCGCCAGCAGCCAAGGGGCTAACTATGGCTACACCTTC.

J is TRBJ2-5 and V is TRBV28, with a tentative D call TRBD1 (6 bases). The V end lost 3 bases, the J end lost 1 base, and 12 bases lay between the germline ends. This CDR3 spans 15 amino acids. Per germline, CDR1 MDHEN and CDR2 SYDVKM. The CDR3 region has the DNA TGTGCCAGCAGTTTGGGACATTCCTTCCAAGAGACCCAGTACTTC. This sequence encodes CASSLGHSFQETQYF. Complete variable domain (other parts from reference TRBV28 and TRBJ2-5): DVKVTQSSRYLVKRTGEKVFLECVQDMDHENMFWYRQDPGLGLRLIYFSYDVKMKEKGDIPEGYSVSREKKERFSLILESASTNQTSMYLCASSLGHSFQETQYFGPGTRLLVL.

This clonotype was seen only a few times. The chain joins TRBV2 to TRBJ2-7, with 8 bases matching TRBD2. This CDR3 region has 15 residues. The J segment lost 2 bases and the V segment lost 6 bases, leaving 9 bases of the junction unmatched. Germline V gene data show CDR1 as SNHLY and CDR2 as FYNNEI. The chain's CDR3 is CASRPTSGDTYEQYF. The DNA for the CDR3 is TGTGCCAGCAGACCCACTAGCGGAGATACCTACGAGCAGTACTTC.

The rearrangement uses TRBV5-1 and TRBJ1-2; no definite D call. Germline assignment: CDR1 SGHRS and CDR2 YFSETQ. The CDR3 loop spans 13 amino acids. Trimming shortened V by 6 bases and J by 5 bases, and 14 bases separated the two germline ends. The CDR3 reads CASTTSAPYGYTF. Here the CDR3 DNA reads TGCGCCAGCACCACGTCGGCTCCGTATGGCTACACCTTC.

A note on this clonotype: The junction differs from germline at one of its ends, possibly a read error. The V call is TRBV6-1, the J call TRBJ2-1; D remains unclear. The germline CDR1 and CDR2 sequences are MNHNS and SASEGT. The CDR3 totals 16 residues. The CDR3 nucleotides are TGTACCAGCAGTGAAGCTCGGGCTAGCTCCTACAATGAGCAGTTCTTC. It is translated as CTSSEARASSYNEQFF.

This clonotype has more than one count but fewer than ten. CDR3 sequence (DNA): TGCAGCTGGCGGGACTCCTACAATGAGCAGTTCTTC. Translated: CSWRDSYNEQFF. V and J are TRBV29-1 and TRBJ2-1, with a tentative D call TRBD2 (6 bases). Trimming took off 8 bases at V and 0 bases at J, with 8 bases between the two ends. The germline CDR1 and CDR2 sequences are SQVTM and ANQGSEA. The CDR3 loop spans 12 amino acids.

The V call is TRBV25-1, the J call TRBJ2-7; weak D call: TRBD1 (5 bases). Trimming took 4 bases from V and 4 from J, leaving 23 bases between them. The CDR3 contains 17 residues. In germline, CDR1 is MGHDK, CDR2 SYGVNS. The CDR3: CASSAKPDKTEQYEQYF. CDR3 sequence (DNA): TGTGCCAGCAGTGCGAAACCGGACAAAACCGAGCAGTACGAGCAGTACTTC.

CDR3 sequence reads: CSARAGGSYYGYTF. In DNA form, the CDR3 reads TGCAGTGCTAGAGCAGGAGGCTCCTACTATGGCTACACCTTC. The rearrangement joins TRBV20-1 to TRBJ1-2; D is ambiguous. V was cut by 1 base and J by 3 bases, with 12 bases left in between. The CDR3 is 14 residues long. From germline, CDR1 is DFQATT and CDR2 SNEGSKA (reference sequence).

This clonotype has only a few counts. V usage is TRBV12-3 or TRBV12-4 and J usage is TRBJ1-2; D is possibly TRBD1 (5 bases). V lost 2 bases, J lost 4 bases, and 11 bases lay in between. The CDR3 is 14 amino acids. CDR3 sequence: CASSLSGIGYGYTF. DNA of the CDR3: TGTGCCAGCAGTTTATCAGGGATCGGCTATGGCTACACCTTC.